This TCR beta chain derives from a study of OX40 agonist ivuxolimab in advanced cancers. Findings and caveats of the study: Clonal expansion was among the lowest in partial responders at 0.1-3.0 mg/kg, especially CD8+.

The method was immunoSEQ multiplex PCR; TCRdb's version includes in-frame clones alone and lacks a portion of them. Of about 60,000 clones detected, around 84% appear once; the ten largest clones hold approximately 1%. On this clone itself: Its cognate antigen is unknown.

The material was CD4+ or CD8+ T cells sorted from blood, obtained in a trial of the OX40 agonist ivuxolimab. This clonotype originated in an adult with an advanced solid tumor such as melanoma, head and neck, liver or kidney cancer.

This CDR3 reads CASSRNSGGTGELFF. The DNA of the CDR3 is TGTGCCAGCTCACGGAACAGCGGGGGAACCGGGGAGCTGTTTTTT. J is TRBJ2-2 and V is TRBV18, with TRBD2 matching 8 bases. Per germline, CDR1 KGHSH and CDR2 LQKENI. CDR3 length: 15 residues. J was trimmed by 5 bases and V by 4 bases; bases with no gene match: 6.